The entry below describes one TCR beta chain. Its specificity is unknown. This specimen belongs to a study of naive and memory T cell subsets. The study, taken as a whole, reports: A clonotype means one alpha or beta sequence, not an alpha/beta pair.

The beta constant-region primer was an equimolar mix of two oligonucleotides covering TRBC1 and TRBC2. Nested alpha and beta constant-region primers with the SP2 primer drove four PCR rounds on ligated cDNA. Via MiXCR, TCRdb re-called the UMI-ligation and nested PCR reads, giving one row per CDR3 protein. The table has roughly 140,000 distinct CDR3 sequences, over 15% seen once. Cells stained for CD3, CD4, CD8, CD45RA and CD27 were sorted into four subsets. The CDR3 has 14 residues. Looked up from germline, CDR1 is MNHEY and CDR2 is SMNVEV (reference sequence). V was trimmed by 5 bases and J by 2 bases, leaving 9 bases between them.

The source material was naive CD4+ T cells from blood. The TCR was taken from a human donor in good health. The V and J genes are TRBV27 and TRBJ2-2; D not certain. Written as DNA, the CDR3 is TGTGCCAGCAGTCATCGTCCTAACACCGGGGAGCTGTTTTTT. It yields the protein CASSHRPNTGELFF.